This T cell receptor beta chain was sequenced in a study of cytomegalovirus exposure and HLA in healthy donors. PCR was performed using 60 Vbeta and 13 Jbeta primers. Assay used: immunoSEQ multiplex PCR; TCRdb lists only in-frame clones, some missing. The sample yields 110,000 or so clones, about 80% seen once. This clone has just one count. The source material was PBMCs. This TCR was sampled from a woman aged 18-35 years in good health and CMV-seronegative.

The CDR3 is CASSPEKGEYVEQYF. For the CDR3, the DNA is TGTGCCAGCAGCCCTGAGAAGGGGGAATACGTCGAGCAGTACTTC. The J gene is TRBJ2-7, the V gene TRBV5-6; TRBD1 might be the D (6 bases). The CDR3 extends over 15 amino acids. From germline, CDR1 is SGHDT and CDR2 YYEEEE. V was pared by 4 bases and J by 6 bases, with 20 bases between.